This T cell receptor beta chain was recovered during a study of shared clonotypes between healthy human individuals. Trimming shortened V by 5 bases and J by 5 bases, and 13 bases separated the two germline ends. This CDR3 comprises 14 residues. CDR1 and CDR2 (germline): LNHDA, SQIVND (reference sequence). The data were produced by immunoSEQ multiplex PCR, yet TCRdb's version contains in-frame clones alone and is incomplete. There are around 430,000 clones in the sample; about four fifths occur only once, and about 13% lies in the top ten. The source material was PBMCs. The chain employs TRBV19 and TRBJ1-5; D might be TRBD1 (6 bases). This receptor was taken from a woman aged 40 to 55 in good health. Some clones in this sample may be carry-over from other donors' samples. The CDR3 nucleotides read TGTGCCAGTAGTCCAAACAGGGTTGATCAGCCCCAGCATTTT. It codes for CASSPNRVDQPQHF.